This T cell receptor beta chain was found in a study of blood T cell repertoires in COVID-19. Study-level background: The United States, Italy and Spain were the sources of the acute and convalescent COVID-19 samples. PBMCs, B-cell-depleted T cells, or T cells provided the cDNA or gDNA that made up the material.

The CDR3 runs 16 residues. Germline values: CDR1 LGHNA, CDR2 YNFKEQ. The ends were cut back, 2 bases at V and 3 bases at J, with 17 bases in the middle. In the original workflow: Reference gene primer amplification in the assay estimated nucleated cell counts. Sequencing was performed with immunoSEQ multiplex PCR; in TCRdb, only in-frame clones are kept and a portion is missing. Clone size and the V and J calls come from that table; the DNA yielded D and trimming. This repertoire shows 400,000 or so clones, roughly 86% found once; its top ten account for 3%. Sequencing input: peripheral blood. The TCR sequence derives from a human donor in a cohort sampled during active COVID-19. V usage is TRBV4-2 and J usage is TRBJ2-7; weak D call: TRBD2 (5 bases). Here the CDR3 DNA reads TGTGCCAGCAGCCAAAAAACCACGGGGATCCTCTACGAGCAGTACTTC. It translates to CASSQKTTGILYEQYF.